This TCR beta chain is from a study of early stage breast cancer tumors. Study context: Of some 16 invasive breast tumors, about a dozen were hormone receptor-positive, HER2-negative.

Profiled with immunoSEQ multiplex PCR; TCRdb holds only in-frame clones, not every one. The sample has some 30,000 clones, roughly four fifths seen once; the top ten hold about 9.4%. Trimming removed 6 bases at V and 10 bases at J, with 19 bases between. The CDR3 is 14 amino acids. Germline-derived CDR1 and CDR2 are SGHTA and FQGNSA. Sequencing was done on a sample of breast tumor tissue. The TCR originated in a person in their thirties with breast cancer. V and J are TRBV7-2 and TRBJ2-1; D remains unclear. The CDR3 DNA is TGTGCCAGCAGTCCCACCCGCGACTTTTCGGAGCAGTTCTTC. This sequence encodes CASSPTRDFSEQFF.